This T cell receptor (beta chain) was observed in a study of blood T cell repertoires in COVID-19. Under the authors' procedure: Reference gene primers were amplified, and this amplification served to estimate nucleated cell counts. Some clones are missing from TCRdb's copy, which holds only in-frame ones; the method was immunoSEQ multiplex PCR. The DNA gave D and trimming, while V, J and clone size come from that table. Among some 190,000 clones, around 84% were seen once, and the ten largest hold 15% to 20%. This CDR3 is 14 amino acids long. CDR1 and CDR2 (germline): KGHSH, LQKENI. V was pared by 2 bases and J by 8 bases, with 5 bases of the junction left unmatched.

V gene TRBV18 combines with J gene TRBJ1-5, with 8 nucleotides matching TRBD1. Sequencing was performed on peripheral blood. The source of this sequence is a human donor in a cohort sampled during active COVID-19. The CDR3 spells CASSPSGQGEPQHF. DNA of the CDR3: TGTGCCAGCTCACCAAGCGGACAGGGAGAGCCCCAGCATTTT.